Listed here are 19 T cell receptor beta chains from one sample, sequenced in a study of T cell changes during pregnancy in multiple sclerosis. The assay was immunoSEQ multiplex PCR, and TCRdb's table has in-frame clones only and misses some. The sample shows tens of thousands of clones, about 91% of them seen only once. The starting material was CD4+ T cells from peripheral blood mononuclear cells, obtained after pregnancy. These receptor sequences come from a female donor with multiple sclerosis, enrolled in a pregnancy study.

The chain couples TRBV7-6 to TRBJ2-5, with 15 bases identical to TRBD2. The V gene's germline CDR1 is SGHVS and CDR2 FNYEAQ. Unmatched junction bases numbered 11, after V lost 5 bases and J lost 1 base. The CDR3 runs 19 residues. CDR3 in amino acids: CASSRTSGGAVIAQETQYF. The CDR3 nucleotides read TGTGCCAGCAGCAGGACTAGCGGGGGGGCCGTCATAGCCCAAGAGACCCAGTACTTC.

The V gene is TRBV5-1, the J gene TRBJ2-3, with D maybe TRBD2 (6 bases). Germline CDR1 reads SGHRS; CDR2 reads YFSETQ. CDR3 length: 17 residues. Trimming took 1 base from V and 4 from J, leaving 19 bases between them. In DNA, the CDR3 is TGCGCCAGCAGCTTGTTCATCTCCGGGAGTGGGGCAGATACGCAGTATTTT. Amino acid sequence: CASSLFISGSGADTQYF.

V gene TRBV5-1 combines with J gene TRBJ2-6; 9 bases are shared with TRBD1. CDR3 length: 22 residues. Germline V gives CDR1 SGHRS, CDR2 YFSETQ. V lost 0 bases to trimming and J lost 0 bases; unmatched junction nucleotides: 16. CDR3 in amino acids: CASSLAGVNRGLALSGANVLTF. The CDR3 DNA is TGCGCCAGCAGCTTGGCCGGGGTGAACAGGGGGCTCGCTCTCTCTGGGGCCAACGTCCTGACTTTC.

This chain links TRBV5-5 with TRBJ2-7; 7 nucleotides align to TRBD2. With 4 bases clipped from V and 2 bases from J, the junction kept 9 bases outside the gene matches. The CDR3 sequence is 15 residues long. Per the germline V gene, CDR1 is SGHKS and CDR2 is YYEKEE (reference sequence). CDR3 in DNA: TGTGCCAGCAGCGTTGAGGGACTATTCACCTACGAGCAGTACTTC. It encodes CASSVEGLFTYEQYF. The complete variable domain, with remaining parts taken from reference TRBV5-5 and TRBJ2-7, reads DAGVTQSPTHLIKTRGQQVTLRCSPISGHKSVSWYQQVLGQGPQFIFQYYEKEERGRGNFPDRFSARQFPNYSSELNVNALLLGDSALYLCASSVEGLFTYEQYFGPGTRLTVT.

This sequence joins TRBV25-1 and TRBJ1-5; 8 nucleotides match TRBD1. The length of the CDR3 is 17 residues. V was pared by 5 bases and J by 2 bases, with 11 bases of the junction left unmatched. Germline-derived CDR1 and CDR2 are MGHDK and SYGVNS. The CDR3 nucleotides are TGTGCCAGCAGTCCCTCTGGGCGGGACAGGCGCAATCAGCCCCAGCATTTT. This encodes CASSPSGRDRRNQPQHF.

The chain joins TRBV4-3 to TRBJ2-7; perhaps TRBD1 as D (6 bases). The CDR3 contains 15 residues. Germline loops: CDR1 LGHNA, CDR2 YSLEER. V shed 3 bases and J shed 3 bases, with 15 bases lying between them. CDR3 amino acids: CASSQEQGRVYEQYF. DNA for the CDR3: TGCGCCAGCAGCCAGGAACAGGGTAGGGTCTACGAGCAGTACTTC.

This clone was found a few times. The J gene is TRBJ2-5, the V gene TRBV11-2; 8 positions match TRBD2. Germline V gene sequence: CDR1 SGHAT, CDR2 FQNNGV. This CDR3 spans 15 amino acids. Trimming at V came to 5 bases and at J to 5 bases, leaving 10 bases not matched to a gene. CDR3 coding DNA: TGTGCCAGCAGCCCAGCCCAACTAGCGGTGGAGACCCAGTACTTC. As protein: CASSPAQLAVETQYF.

This clone was recorded only once. The rearrangement links TRBV7-2 to TRBJ2-1; TRBD2 agrees at 12 bases. V was clipped by 2 bases and J by 4 bases; unmatched bases: 0. The germline V gene encodes CDR1 SGHTA and CDR2 FQGNSA. The CDR3 is 15 residues long. In DNA form, the CDR3 reads TGTGCCAGCAGCTTACTAGCGGGGGGGTACAATGAGCAGTTCTTC. It yields the protein CASSLLAGGYNEQFF.

The CDR3 region has the DNA TGCGCCAGCAGCTTGGGGCAACAGGGGACGCGCTATGGCTACACCTTC. Its translation is CASSLGQQGTRYGYTF. V is TRBV5-1 and J is TRBJ1-2; 7 nucleotides match TRBD1. Per the germline V gene, CDR1 is SGHRS and CDR2 is YFSETQ. This CDR3 spans 16 amino acids. Trimming at V came to 0 bases and at J to 4 bases, leaving 9 bases not matched to a gene.

The chain carries TRBV11-2 and TRBJ2-2; 11 nucleotides agree with TRBD2. The ends lost 1 base at V and 2 bases at J; junction bases unmatched: 3. This CDR3 is built from 17 residues. Germline V CDR1 and CDR2: SGHAT, FQNNGV. In nucleotides, the CDR3 is TGTGCCAGCAGCTTAGTTGGGACTAGCGGAAACACCGGGGAGCTGTTTTTT. This codes for CASSLVGTSGNTGELFF.

This chain joins TRBV28 and TRBJ2-1; D gene unclear. V was trimmed by 3 bases and J by 2 bases, leaving 8 bases between them. The germline V gene has CDR1 MDHEN and CDR2 SYDVKM. The CDR3 runs to 14 residues. CDR3 DNA: TGTGCCAGCAGTTTCCAACTCCCCTACAATGAGCAGTTCTTC. Amino acid sequence: CASSFQLPYNEQFF.

V gene TRBV6-1 combines with J gene TRBJ1-2, with unresolved D. The CDR3 consists of 15 residues. The V gene lost 3 bases and the J gene lost 4 bases, with 15 bases spanning the gap. Germline CDR1 and CDR2: MNHNS and SASEGT. In nucleotides, the CDR3 is TGTGCCAGCAGTGAGGGCGGGCCTGAAATCTATGGCTACACCTTC. Its protein is CASSEGGPEIYGYTF.

V and J are TRBV5-1 and TRBJ1-4; D might be TRBD1 (6 bases). The CDR3 runs to 14 residues. The V end lost 3 bases, the J end lost 4 bases, and 10 bases lay between the germline ends. The germline gives CDR1 SGHRS, CDR2 YFSETQ. CDR3 in amino acids: CASSSLQGNEKLFF. CDR3 nucleotide sequence: TGCGCCAGCAGCTCGCTACAGGGTAATGAAAAACTGTTTTTT.

The chain employs TRBV2 and TRBJ1-4, with no clear D. The germline gives CDR1 SNHLY, CDR2 FYNNEI. V was pared by 7 bases and J by 2 bases, with 2 bases between. The CDR3 length is 11 residues. The CDR3 region has the DNA TGTGCCAGCACGACTAATGAAAAACTGTTTTTT. Its protein is CASTTNEKLFF.

This chain connects TRBV15 to TRBJ2-2; a possible D gene is TRBD1 (5 bases). The germline V gene encodes CDR1 LNHNV and CDR2 YYDKDF (reference sequence). The CDR3 is 14 amino acids. V was clipped by 8 bases and J by 1 base, with 11 bases between them. CDR3 DNA sequence: TGTGCCACCGAGACAGTCCTGAACACCGGGGAGCTGTTTTTT. Residues: CATETVLNTGELFF.

Written as DNA, the CDR3 is TGTGCCAGCAGCCCCCCCCTCCGGAGCGGGGGGGCCGTCGGGGAGCTGTTTTTT. Translated: CASSPPLRSGGAVGELFF. V gene TRBV11-2 combines with J gene TRBJ2-2, with 10 positions matching TRBD2. This CDR3 has 18 amino acids. V lost 5 bases and J lost 7; bases outside the gene matches: 16. Germline V gene lookup returns CDR1 SGHAT and CDR2 FQNNGV.

The chain combines TRBV9 with TRBJ2-7, with a tentative D call TRBD2 (6 bases). The CDR3 runs 15 residues. CDR1 and CDR2 from the germline V gene are SGDLS and YYNGEE. Trimming removed 0 bases from V and 0 bases from J, with 10 bases in between. In DNA, the CDR3 is TGTGCCAGCAGCGTAGGCGGCGGGAACTCCTACGAGCAGTACTTC. Translating gives CASSVGGGNSYEQYF.

The gene calls are TRBV2 and TRBJ2-7; D possibly corresponds to TRBD2 (5 bases). The V and J ends lost 1 base and 5 bases respectively, with 12 bases between them. This CDR3 contains 14 residues. Germline-derived CDR1 and CDR2 are SNHLY and FYNNEI. This CDR3 reads CASSEGGARDEQYF. CDR3 DNA: TGTGCCAGCAGTGAAGGGGGAGCGCGGGACGAGCAGTACTTC.

This clone has only one observation. This sequence joins TRBV2 and TRBJ1-1; D remains unclear. Trimming removed 3 bases from V and 1 base from J, with 15 bases in between. This CDR3 contains 16 residues. Germline assignment: CDR1 SNHLY and CDR2 FYNNEI. CDR3 coding DNA: TGTGCCAGCAGTGAGGGTCTCCAGGTATGGAACACTGAAGCTTTCTTT. It translates to CASSEGLQVWNTEAFF. Filled out from reference TRBV2 and TRBJ1-1, the complete variable domain reads EPEVTQTPSHQVTQMGQEVILRCVPISNHLYFYWYRQILGQKVEFLVSFYNNEISEKSEIFDDQFSVERPDGSNFTLKIRSTKLEDSAMYFCASSEGLQVWNTEAFFGQGTRLTVV.